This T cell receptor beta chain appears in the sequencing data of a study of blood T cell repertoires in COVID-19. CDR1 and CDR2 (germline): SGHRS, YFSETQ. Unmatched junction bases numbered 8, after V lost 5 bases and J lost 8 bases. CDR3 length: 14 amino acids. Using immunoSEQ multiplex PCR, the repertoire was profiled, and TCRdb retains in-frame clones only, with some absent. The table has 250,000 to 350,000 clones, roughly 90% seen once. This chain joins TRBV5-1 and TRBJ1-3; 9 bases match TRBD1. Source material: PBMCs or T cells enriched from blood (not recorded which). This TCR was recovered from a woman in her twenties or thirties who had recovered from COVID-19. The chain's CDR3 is CASRATGGEDTIYF. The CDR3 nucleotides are TGCGCCAGCAGGGCTACAGGGGGCGAGGACACCATATATTTT.